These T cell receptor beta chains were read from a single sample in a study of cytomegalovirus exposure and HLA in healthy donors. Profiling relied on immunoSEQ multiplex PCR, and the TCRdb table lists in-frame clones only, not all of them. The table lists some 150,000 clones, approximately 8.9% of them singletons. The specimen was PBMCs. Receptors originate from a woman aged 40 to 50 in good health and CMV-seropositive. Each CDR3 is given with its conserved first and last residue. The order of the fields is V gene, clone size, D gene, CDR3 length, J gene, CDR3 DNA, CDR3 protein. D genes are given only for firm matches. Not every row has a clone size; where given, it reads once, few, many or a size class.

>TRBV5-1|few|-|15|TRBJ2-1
TGCGCCAGCAGCACCATAGAAAATTCCTACAATGAGCAGTTCTTC
CASSTIENSYNEQFF
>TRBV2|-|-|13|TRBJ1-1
TGTGCCAGCAGGGAACAGGGGAACACTGAAGCTTTCTTT
CASREQGNTEAFF
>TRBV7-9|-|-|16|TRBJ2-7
TGTGCCAGCAGCTCGCGGCCAGGACAGAGCTCCTACGAGCAGTACTTC
CASSSRPGQSSYEQYF
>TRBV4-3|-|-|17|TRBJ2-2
TGCGCCAGCAGCCCCCTATTAGAGGACAGAAACACCGGGGAGCTGTTTTTT
CASSPLLEDRNTGELFF
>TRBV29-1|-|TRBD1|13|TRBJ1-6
TGCAGCGTCAGGACAGGGGATCATTCACCCCTCCACTTT
CSVRTGDHSPLHF
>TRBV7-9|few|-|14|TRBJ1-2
TGTGCCAGCAGCTTAGCTGCTTTACGGTATGGCTACACCTTC
CASSLAALRYGYTF
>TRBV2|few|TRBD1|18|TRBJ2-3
TGTGCCAGCAACGTCCGGGACAGGTGGTCTTCTAGCACAGATACGCAGTATTTT
CASNVRDRWSSSTDTQYF
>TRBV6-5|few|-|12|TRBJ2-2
TGTGCCAGCAGGCCTTTCGGCGGGGAGCTGTTTTTT
CASRPFGGELFF
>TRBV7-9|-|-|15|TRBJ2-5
TGTGCCAGCAGCCCCCCCGGCGCAGGAAGTGAGACCCAGTACTTC
CASSPPGAGSETQYF
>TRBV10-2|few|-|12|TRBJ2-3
TGCGCCAGCAGTGGGGCAGCAGATACGCAGTATTTT
CASSGAADTQYF
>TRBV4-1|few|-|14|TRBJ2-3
TGCGCCAGCAGCCAAGAAAGTATCGGAGATACGCAGTATTTT
CASSQESIGDTQYF
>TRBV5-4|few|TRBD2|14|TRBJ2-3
TGTGCCAGCAGCCGACCGGGGGGAACAGATACGCAGTATTTT
CASSRPGGTDTQYF